What follows is one TCR beta chain and its context. This sample stems from a study of regulatory T cells in long-lasting Graves disease. Sample time point: newly diagnosed GD, antithyroid drugs for less than 3 months. PBMCs provided the RNA from which the TCR library was made. Trimming cost V 1 base and J 4 bases, with 14 bases left between them. The CDR3 has 15 residues. Libraries of TCR beta came from iRepertoire HTBI primers plus Arm-PCR of CDR3 regions. Using its own MiXCR run on the multiplex PCR reads, TCRdb lists one record per CDR3 protein. The table lists 550,000 to 650,000 distinct CDR3 sequences, roughly a sixth of them singletons. The sample also formed part of further work on T cells in Graves' hyperthyroidism and ophthalmopathy. This second study says: Diagnosis rested on symptoms, serum thyroxine and TRAb, thyroid ultrasound, and orbital computed tomography.

The material was peripheral blood mononuclear cells (PBMCs), obtained at new diagnosis, from a patient treated with antithyroid drugs. The rearrangement links TRBV12-3 or TRBV12-4 to TRBJ2-7; weak D call: TRBD2 (6 bases). The TCR comes from a man between 18 and 35 years old with Graves disease. CDR3 residues: CASSLGGILLYEQYF. The CDR3 DNA reads as TGTGCCAGCAGTTTAGGCGGGATACTTTTATACGAGCAGTACTTC.